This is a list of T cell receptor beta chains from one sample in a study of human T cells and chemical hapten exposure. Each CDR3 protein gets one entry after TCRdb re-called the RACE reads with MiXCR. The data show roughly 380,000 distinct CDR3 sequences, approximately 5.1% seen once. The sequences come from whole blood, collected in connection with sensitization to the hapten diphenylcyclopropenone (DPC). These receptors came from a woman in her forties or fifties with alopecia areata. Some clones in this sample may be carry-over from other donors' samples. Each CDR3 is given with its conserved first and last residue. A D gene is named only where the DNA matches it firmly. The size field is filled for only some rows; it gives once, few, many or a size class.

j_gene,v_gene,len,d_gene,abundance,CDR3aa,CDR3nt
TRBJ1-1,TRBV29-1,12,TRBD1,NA,CSGQGLNTEAFF,TGCAGCGGACAGGGCTTGAACACTGAAGCTTTCTTT
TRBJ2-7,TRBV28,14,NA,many,CASSTAGGGREQYF,TGTGCCAGCAGCACTGCCGGAGGCGGGCGCGAGCAGTACTTC
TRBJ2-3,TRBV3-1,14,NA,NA,CASSQDRHTDTQYF,TGTGCCAGCAGCCAAGATCGACACACAGATACGCAGTATTTT
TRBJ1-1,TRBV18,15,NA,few,CASSPQVGGNTEAFF,TGTGCCAGCTCACCACAGGTAGGGGGGAACACTGAAGCTTTCTTT
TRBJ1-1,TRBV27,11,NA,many,CATQGYTEAFF,TGTGCCACACAGGGCTACACTGAAGCTTTCTTT
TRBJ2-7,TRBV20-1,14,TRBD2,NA,CSAPGLAGTHEQYF,TGCAGTGCTCCCGGACTAGCGGGGACCCACGAGCAGTACTTC
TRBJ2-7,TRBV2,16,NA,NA,CASSERFQGRGSEQYF,TGTGCCAGCAGTGAAAGATTTCAAGGTCGGGGGAGCGAGCAGTACTTC
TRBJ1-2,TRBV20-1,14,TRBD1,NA,CSARGDRRNYGYTF,TGCAGTGCTAGAGGGGACAGAAGAAACTATGGCTACACCTTC
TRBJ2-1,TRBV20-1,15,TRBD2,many,CSARDRRLAGNEQFF,TGCAGTGCTAGAGATCGGAGACTAGCGGGAAATGAGCAGTTCTTC
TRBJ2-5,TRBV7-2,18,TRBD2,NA,CASSLVLSGAGYQETQYF,TGTGCCAGCAGCTTAGTATTAAGCGGGGCAGGGTACCAAGAGACCCAGTACTTC
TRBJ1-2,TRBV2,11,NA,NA,CASSGGLSYTF,TGTGCCAGCAGTGGGGGACTAAGCTACACCTTC
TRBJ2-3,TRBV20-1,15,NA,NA,CSARDPSRGTDTQYF,TGCAGTGCTAGAGATCCTAGCCGAGGCACAGATACGCAGTATTTT
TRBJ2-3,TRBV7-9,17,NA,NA,CASNPVVSLSLADTQYF,TGTGCCAGCAACCCGGTGGTCAGTTTGAGTCTGGCGGATACGCAGTATTTT
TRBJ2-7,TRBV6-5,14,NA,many,CASSYSSGSPEQYF,TGTGCCAGCAGTTACTCGTCGGGGTCACCCGAGCAGTACTTC
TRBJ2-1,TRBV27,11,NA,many,CASKTFNEQFF,TGTGCCAGCAAAACTTTCAATGAGCAGTTCTTC
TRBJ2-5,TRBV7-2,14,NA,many,CASSRHSFQETQYF,TGTGCCAGCAGCCGCCACAGTTTCCAAGAGACCCAGTACTTC
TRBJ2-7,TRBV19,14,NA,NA,CASSLSALPYEQYF,TGTGCCAGCAGTCTCTCAGCTTTACCCTACGAGCAGTACTTC
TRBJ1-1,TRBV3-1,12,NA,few,CASRSSGTEAFF,TGTGCCAGCAGGTCCAGTGGGACTGAAGCTTTCTTT
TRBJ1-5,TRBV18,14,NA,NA,CASSADLSNQPQHF,TGTGCCAGCTCAGCGGATCTTAGCAATCAGCCCCAGCATTTT
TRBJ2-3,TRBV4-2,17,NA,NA,CASSQEGKGGNTDTQYF,TGTGCCAGCAGCCAAGAAGGAAAAGGGGGTAACACAGATACGCAGTATTTT
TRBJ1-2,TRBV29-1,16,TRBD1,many,CSAPDPTGAINYGYTF,TGCAGCGCCCCCGACCCCACAGGGGCCATAAACTATGGCTACACCTTC
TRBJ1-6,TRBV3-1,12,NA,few,CASSQAESPLHF,TGTGCCAGCAGCCAAGCGGAGTCACCCCTCCACTTT
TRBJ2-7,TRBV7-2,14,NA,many,CASSLYDGSYEQYF,TGTGCCAGCAGCTTATATGACGGATCCTACGAGCAGTACTTC
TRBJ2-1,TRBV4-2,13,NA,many,CATEGPDYNEQFF,TGTGCCACCGAGGGACCGGACTACAATGAGCAGTTCTTC
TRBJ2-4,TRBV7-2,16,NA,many,CASSLTVGQSKNIQYF,TGTGCCAGCAGCTTAACGGTGGGCCAATCCAAAAACATTCAGTACTTC
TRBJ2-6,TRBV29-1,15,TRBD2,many,CSATGGVSGANVLTF,TGCAGCGCTACCGGGGGGGTCTCTGGGGCCAACGTCCTGACTTTC
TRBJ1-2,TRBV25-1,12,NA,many,CASSGLYYGYTF,TGTGCCAGCAGTGGGCTTTACTATGGCTACACCTTC
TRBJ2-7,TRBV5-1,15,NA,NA,CASSLEVRGLGEQYF,TGCGCCAGCAGCTTAGAGGTCAGGGGATTGGGGGAGCAGTACTTC
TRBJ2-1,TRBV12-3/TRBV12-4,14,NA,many,CASSRDGSYNEQFF,TGTGCCAGCAGTAGGGACGGGTCCTACAATGAGCAGTTCTTC
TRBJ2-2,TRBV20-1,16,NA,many,CSARDFGTRPTGELFF,TGCAGTGCTAGAGATTTCGGGACGAGACCCACCGGGGAGCTGTTTTTT
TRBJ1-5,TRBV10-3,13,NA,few,CATGTDSNQPQHF,TGTGCCACGGGAACGGATAGCAATCAGCCCCAGCATTTT
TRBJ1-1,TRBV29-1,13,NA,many,CSVVGQGITEAFF,TGCAGCGTTGTTGGGCAGGGGATCACTGAAGCTTTCTTT
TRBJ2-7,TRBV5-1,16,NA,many,CASSFSGTTKLYEQYF,TGCGCCAGCAGCTTCTCGGGGACAACGAAGCTATACGAGCAGTACTTC
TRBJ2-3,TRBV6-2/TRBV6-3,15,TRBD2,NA,CAVRLAGGFTDTQYF,TGTGCCGTGCGACTAGCGGGAGGATTCACAGATACGCAGTATTTT
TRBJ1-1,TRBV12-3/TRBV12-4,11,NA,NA,CASSSQGTPFF,TGTGCCAGCAGTTCTCAGGGGACACCTTTCTTT
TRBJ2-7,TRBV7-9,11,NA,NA,CASAAGYEQYF,TGTGCCAGCGCCGCAGGGTACGAGCAGTACTTC
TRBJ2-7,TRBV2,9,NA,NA,CARVLNWYF,TGTGCCAGAGTCCTGAATTGGTACTTC
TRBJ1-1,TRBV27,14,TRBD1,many,CASSLRGLVTEAFF,TGTGCCAGCAGTTTGAGGGGGCTGGTCACTGAAGCTTTCTTT
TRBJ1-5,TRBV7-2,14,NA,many,CASSSSTRGQPQHF,TGTGCCAGCAGCTCCTCCACCCGAGGGCAGCCCCAGCATTTT
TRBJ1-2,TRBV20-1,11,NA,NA,CSAILQGGYTF,TGCAGTGCCATCTTGCAGGGAGGCTACACCTTC
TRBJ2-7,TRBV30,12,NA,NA,CASGVTSYEQYF,TGTGCCTCGGGGGTTACTTCCTACGAGCAGTACTTC
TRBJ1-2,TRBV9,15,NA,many,CASSVAQGGSYGYTF,TGTGCCAGCAGCGTAGCTCAGGGAGGTAGCTATGGCTACACCTTC
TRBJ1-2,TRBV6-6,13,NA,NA,CASPGVGDYGYTF,TGTGCCAGCCCCGGAGTCGGGGACTATGGCTACACCTTC
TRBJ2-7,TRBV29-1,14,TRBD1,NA,CSVTFLRDSYEQYF,TGCAGCGTAACCTTTCTCCGGGACAGCTACGAGCAGTACTTC
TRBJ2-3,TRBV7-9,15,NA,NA,CASSLEDFEGFTQYF,TGTGCCAGCAGCTTAGAGGACTTCGAGGGTTTTACGCAGTATTTT
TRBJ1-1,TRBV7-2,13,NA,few,CASSGYSRTEAFF,TGTGCCAGCAGCGGATACAGCCGCACTGAAGCTTTCTTT
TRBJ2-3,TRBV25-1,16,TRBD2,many,CASSEGRLAGEDTQYF,TGTGCCAGCAGTGAGGGTAGACTAGCGGGGGAGGATACGCAGTATTTT
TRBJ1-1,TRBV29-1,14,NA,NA,CSVEGEVGAPEAFF,TGCAGCGTTGAAGGGGAGGTCGGGGCCCCTGAAGCTTTCTTT
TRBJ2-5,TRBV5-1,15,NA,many,CASSWTDPYQETQYF,TGCGCCAGCAGCTGGACAGATCCGTACCAAGAGACCCAGTACTTC